The clone carrying this T cell receptor (beta chain) has a handful of counts. What it binds is not known. These data are taken from a study of T cells after yellow fever vaccination. Per germline, CDR1 DFQATT and CDR2 SNEGSKA (reference sequence). This CDR3 has 14 amino acids. Losses at the gene ends were 6 bases for V and 0 bases for J; bases not matched to a gene: 5. Findings and limits, study-wide: Post-booster repertoires again held most primary-vaccination clones (just under 97% CD4, 75% to 90% CD8). Weaker, the secondary response peaked sooner, at day 5 versus 15. Just a small share of clonotypes turned up in the CD4 compartment as well as the CD8 compartment.

A universal primer site and UMIs were added as TCR cDNA was made by 5'RACE template switching. Via MiXCR, TCRdb re-called the 5' RACE reads, giving one row per CDR3 protein. The sample has about 350,000 distinct CDR3 sequences, 7% to 10% seen once; the top ten hold roughly a sixth. The chain is built from TRBV20-1 and TRBJ2-3; 8 bases line up with TRBD1. The source of this sequence is a man aged 18 to 35 who received the YFV17D yellow fever vaccine. The source material was PBMCs, sampled approximately 40 days after the first yellow fever vaccination. The CDR3 sequence is CSADRAASTDTQYF. CDR3 nucleotides: TGCAGTGCGGACAGGGCCGCTAGCACAGATACGCAGTATTTT.